One and the same sample provided the 21 T cell receptor beta chains below, sequenced in a study of T cells in women clearing cervical HPV infection. Sequencing was performed with immunoSEQ multiplex PCR; in TCRdb, only in-frame clones are kept and a portion is missing. The listing contains around 39,000 clones. The specimen sequenced was blood buffy coat. These TCRs come from a woman between 18 and 75 years old with a cervical HPV16 infection that either progressed to CIN3+ or cleared (not recorded which).

On this clone itself: The CDR3 is cut off 3 residues early in the read; its end comes from the germline J gene. This sequence joins TRBV7-3 and TRBJ2-1; D remains unclear. The germline V gene encodes CDR1 SGHTA and CDR2 FQGTGA. The CDR3 spans 15 residues. V was trimmed by 4 bases and J by 5 bases, leaving 15 bases between them. The CDR3: CASSYFRGQDNEQFF. CDR3 DNA (partial): TGTGCCAGCAGCTACTTCCGTGGGCAAGACAATGAG.

On this clone itself: The sequenced fragment ends 3 residues before the CDR3 boundary, so the rest is inferred from the germline J gene. This sequence joins TRBV19 and TRBJ1-2, with unresolved D. The CDR3 is 15 amino acids. Germline V gives CDR1 LNHDA, CDR2 SQIVND (reference sequence). CDR3 bases read: TGTGCCAGTAGCTCAGGAGGAGCCACCTACAATGAC. The encoded protein is CASSSGGATYND. The whole CDR3 region reads CASSSGGATYNDYTF.

Notes on this clone: The read gets to within 3 residues of the CDR3 end, and the germline J gene fills in the rest. V is TRBV20-1 and J is TRBJ2-1; 9 positions agree with TRBD1. This CDR3 region has 14 residues. CDR1 DFQATT and CDR2 SNEGSKA come from the germline V gene (reference sequence). Germline trimming cut 0 bases from V and 4 bases from J; bases unmatched to any gene: 1. Incomplete CDR3 DNA: TGCAGTGCTAGAGAGGGGACAGGGTACAATGAG. Translating gives CSAREGTGYNE. The CDR3, in full, reads CSAREGTGYNEQFF.

In the case of this clone: The sequenced fragment ends 3 residues before the CDR3 boundary, so the rest is inferred from the germline J gene. The J gene is TRBJ1-2, the V gene TRBV7-9; no firm D call. Per germline, CDR1 SEHNR and CDR2 FQNEAQ (reference sequence). The CDR3 consists of 15 residues. The CDR3 spells CASSPSAGEIDTYTF. Incomplete CDR3 DNA: TGTGCCAGCAGTCCCTCAGCGGGAGAAATAGATACC.

Turning to this clone: With the read ending 3 residues before the CDR3 end, the germline J gene is used to fill in that end. This chain uses TRBV29-1 with TRBJ2-3; 9 nucleotides match TRBD1. V lost 0 bases to trimming and J lost 4 bases; unmatched junction nucleotides: 8. This CDR3 contains 16 residues. Germline loops: CDR1 SQVTM, CDR2 ANQGSEA. CDR3 bases read: TGCAGCGTTGAAGATCTGGCACAGGGGGCAGCAGATACG. This encodes CSVEDLAQGAADT. The full CDR3 reads CSVEDLAQGAADTQYF.

On this clone: The observed sequence ends 3 residues before the CDR3 terminus, with the missing tail filled in from the germline J gene. This chain links TRBV20-1 with TRBJ1-1, with a tentative D call TRBD1 (6 bases). The CDR3 totals 14 residues. The V gene lost 5 bases and the J gene lost 5 bases, with 18 bases spanning the gap. Germline V CDR1 and CDR2: DFQATT, SNEGSKA (reference sequence). The CDR3 DNA, read in part, is TGCAGTGCTCCCGGGAAGACAGGAAGGACTGAA. Protein sequence: CSAPGKTGRTE. The whole CDR3 reads CSAPGKTGRTEAFF.

For this clone: The observed sequence ends 3 residues before the CDR3 terminus, with the missing tail filled in from the germline J gene. The chain carries TRBV7-3 and TRBJ2-2, with 8 bases identical to TRBD1. This CDR3 is 12 amino acids long. J lost 6 bases, V lost 6 bases, and 0 bases had no gene match. CDR1 and CDR2 from the germline V gene are SGHTA and FQGTGA. This CDR3 is CASRTGAGELFF. CDR3 DNA, as far as it was read: TGTGCCAGCAGGACAGGGGCCGGGGAG.

Of note for this clone: The sequence runs out 3 residues before the end of the CDR3; the remainder is reconstructed from the germline J gene. The chain employs TRBV5-1 and TRBJ2-1; tentatively, D is TRBD2 (6 bases). Germline V CDR1 and CDR2: SGHRS, YFSETQ. The CDR3 has 12 residues. V was cut by 2 bases and J by 6 bases, with 6 bases left in between. The CDR3 region is CASSFSGNEQFF. CDR3 DNA (partial): TGCGCCAGCAGCTTTAGCGGCAATGAG.

To note about this clone: The CDR3 is cut off 3 residues early in the read; its end comes from the germline J gene. The V and J genes are TRBV7-8 and TRBJ2-1, with a tentative D call TRBD1 (6 bases). Deletions cut 5 bases from V and 4 bases from J, with 15 bases between. The CDR3 is 15 amino acids. The V gene's germline CDR1 is SGHVS and CDR2 FQNEAQ. This CDR3 is CASSRDMGQYNEQFF. The covered CDR3 bases are TGTGCCAGCAGCCGCGACATGGGACAATACAATGAG.

Concerning this clone itself: The CDR3 end lies 3 residues beyond the end of the read and is filled in from the germline J gene. V gene TRBV19 combines with J gene TRBJ1-1, with 10 nucleotides matching TRBD1. CDR3 size: 12 residues. Germline loops: CDR1 LNHDA, CDR2 SQIVND (reference sequence). Losses at the gene ends were 11 bases for V and 4 bases for J; bases not matched to a gene: 4. The sequenced CDR3 bases are TGTGCCGTGGGACAGGGGAGCACTGAA. Amino acids: CAVGQGSTE. The CDR3, in full, reads CAVGQGSTEAFF.

With respect to this clone: The read halts 3 residues ahead of the CDR3 end, with the missing end drawn from the germline J gene. The chain has TRBV7-8 and TRBJ1-4; possible D gene TRBD1, 5 bases. The germline V gene has CDR1 SGHVS and CDR2 FQNEAQ. The CDR3 length is 14 residues. CDR3 in amino acids: CATPGGSGANVLFF. CDR3 DNA, as far as it was read: TGTGCCACCCCGGGAGGCTCTGGGGCCAACGTA.

A note on this clone: The read halts 3 residues ahead of the CDR3 end, with the missing end drawn from the germline J gene. The V call is TRBV13, the J call TRBJ2-1; 7 bases line up with TRBD2. Germline V CDR1 and CDR2: PRHDT, FYEKMQ (reference sequence). The CDR3 runs to 17 residues. Losses at the gene ends were 5 bases for V and 4 bases for J; bases not matched to a gene: 14. CDR3 residues: CASSPEGGSRGYNEQFF. The CDR3 bases that were read are TGTGCCAGCAGCCCCGAGGGAGGGAGTCGGGGGTACAATGAG.

Concerning this clone itself: With the read ending 3 residues before the CDR3 end, the germline J gene is used to fill in that end. The V call is TRBV7-2, the J call TRBJ1-5, with D possibly being TRBD1 (5 bases). This CDR3 is 13 amino acids long. CDR1 and CDR2 from the germline V gene are SGHTA and FQGNSA. Trimming removed 5 bases from V and 2 bases from J, with 7 bases in between. The sequenced part of the CDR3 DNA is TGTGCCAGCAGCCCACAGGGCAATCAGCCC. It translates to CASSPQGNQP. The entire CDR3 reads CASSPQGNQPQHF.

Notes on this clone: The CDR3 end lies 3 residues beyond the end of the read and is filled in from the germline J gene. The chain couples TRBV20-1 to TRBJ2-5; D ambiguous. Germline assignment: CDR1 DFQATT and CDR2 SNEGSKA (reference sequence). The CDR3 has 15 residues. V lost 0 bases, J lost 7 bases, and 18 bases lay in between. The part of the CDR3 DNA that was read is TGCAGTGCTAGAGAGGATGAGCGAACCCCGGGGACC. Its protein product is CSAREDERTPGT. The entire CDR3 protein is CSAREDERTPGTQYF.

Concerning this clone: The CDR3 goes on 3 residues after the read ends, and that part is filled in from the germline J gene. The chain uses TRBV27 and TRBJ1-2; no definite D call. The CDR3 covers 13 residues. Germline CDR1 is MNHEY and CDR2 is SMNVEV (reference sequence). The sequenced part of the CDR3 DNA is TGTGCCAGCAGTCCGACCTTAGCGGGATTG. Protein product: CASSPTLAGL. The CDR3 in its entirety is CASSPTLAGLYTF.

Turning to this clone: The read finishes 3 residues shy of the CDR3 end, and the germline J gene is used to complete it. The chain employs TRBV2 and TRBJ2-6; D call uncertain. Deletions cut 2 bases from V and 0 bases from J, with 8 bases between. The CDR3 extends over 16 amino acids. CDR1 is SNHLY, CDR2 FYNNEI, per germline. The sequenced CDR3 bases are TGTGCCAGCAGTGAATGGTCAGGCTCTGGGGCCAACGTC. The encoded protein is CASSEWSGSGANV. The whole CDR3 reads CASSEWSGSGANVLTF.

As for this clone: Coverage ceases 3 residues before the CDR3 finishes, and the germline J gene fills in the end. The chain recombines TRBV7-9 with TRBJ2-3; the match to TRBD2 covers 7 bases. Per germline, CDR1 SEHNR and CDR2 FQNEAQ (reference sequence). V shed 7 bases, J shed 8 bases, and the junction held 9 bases outside the gene matches. CDR3 length: 13 residues. This CDR3 is CASTTDPGGTQYF. The sequenced CDR3 bases are TGTGCCAGCACGACAGATCCGGGGGGTACG.

In the case of this clone: The CDR3 goes on 3 residues after the read ends, and that part is filled in from the germline J gene. The V call is TRBV6-2 or TRBV6-3, the J call TRBJ2-7; the D gene is possibly TRBD2 (5 bases). Trimming stripped 6 bases from V and 3 bases from J, with 12 bases between. This CDR3 has 13 residues. Germline V gene sequence: CDR1 MNHEY, CDR2 SVGEGT. The CDR3 sequence is CASSRGYFYEQYF. CDR3 DNA, as far as it was read: TGTGCCAGCAGCCGGGGATACTTCTACGAG.

Remarks on this clone: The read halts 3 residues ahead of the CDR3 end, with the missing end drawn from the germline J gene. J is TRBJ2-2 and V is TRBV5-1, with D possibly matching TRBD2 (5 bases). V shed 4 bases and J shed 0 bases, with 7 bases lying between them. The length of the CDR3 is 14 residues. The V gene's germline CDR1 is SGHRS and CDR2 YFSETQ. The CDR3: CASSQLANTGELFF. CDR3 DNA, as far as it was read: TGCGCCAGCAGCCAACTAGCGAACACCGGGGAG.

About this clone: The read falls 3 residues short of the CDR3 end, and the missing part is taken from the germline J gene. The rearrangement joins TRBV6-1 to TRBJ2-7, with D possibly being TRBD2 (6 bases). Trimming shortened V by 4 bases and J by 2 bases, and 15 bases separated the two germline ends. Germline CDR1 MNHNS, CDR2 SASEGT. The CDR3 has 15 residues. The CDR3 DNA, read in part, is TGTGCCAGCAGTGCGGGACTCTTAATCCCCTACGAG. Translation: CASSAGLLIPYE. The whole CDR3 protein reads CASSAGLLIPYEQYF.

On this clone itself: The read finishes 3 residues shy of the CDR3 end, and the germline J gene is used to complete it. This chain connects TRBV9 to TRBJ2-7; a possible D gene is TRBD2 (5 bases). CDR1 SGDLS and CDR2 YYNGEE come from the germline V gene. This CDR3 comprises 14 residues. With 0 bases removed from V and 3 bases from J, the gap between germline ends came to 10 bases. The CDR3 here is CASSVGSSSYEQYF. The sequenced part of the CDR3 DNA is TGTGCCAGCAGCGTAGGGTCTAGCAGCTACGAG.